This T cell receptor beta chain was captured by sequencing in a study of OX40 agonist ivuxolimab in advanced cancers. Exclusion of a patient followed from autoimmune disease history or systemic immunosuppression. V was pared by 2 bases and J by 6 bases, with 5 bases between. Germline lookup yields CDR1 SGHAT and CDR2 FQNNGV. The CDR3 runs 12 residues. Here immunoSEQ multiplex PCR was the method, and the copy in TCRdb shows in-frame clones only, minus some. Of several thousand clones listed, over 65% are singletons. Sequenced material: CD4+ or CD8+ T cells sorted from blood, taken in a trial of the OX40 agonist ivuxolimab. The sequence derives from an adult with an advanced solid tumor such as melanoma, head and neck, liver or kidney cancer. The chain links TRBV11-2 to TRBJ2-1; unclear D gene. The CDR3 loop reads CASSLRSNEQFF. CDR3 nucleotides: TGTGCCAGCAGCTTACGGTCCAATGAGCAGTTCTTC. The full variable domain, in which reference TRBV11-2 and TRBJ2-1 provide the parts outside the CDR3, is EAGVAQSPRYKIIEKRQSVAFWCNPISGHATLYWYQQILGQGPKLLIQFQNNGVVDDSQLPKDRFSAERLKGVDSTLKIQPAKLEDSAVYLCASSLRSNEQFFGPGTRLTVL.